These T cell receptor beta chains were read from a single sample in a study of CD8+ T cells in alopecia areata. Assay used: immunoSEQ multiplex PCR; TCRdb lists only in-frame clones, some missing. The sample consists of some 180,000 clones, 56% of them appearing once. Sequencing was carried out using CD8+ T cells sorted from blood. The receptor source for this set is a human donor in good health. Each CDR3 is given with its conserved first and last residue. A D gene is named only where the DNA matches it firmly. The size entry is marked missing in some rows and otherwise reads once, few, many or a size class.

j_call v_call clone_size d_call cdr3_aa cdr3_nt
TRBJ1-2 TRBV27 . . CASSLQGISKYGYTF TGTGCCAGCAGTTTACAGGGGATAAGCAAATATGGCTACACCTTC
TRBJ1-1 TRBV4-1 many . CASSQRGAEAFF TGCGCCAGCAGCCAACGTGGGGCCGAAGCTTTCTTT
TRBJ1-5 TRBV4-1 . . CASSQEAFGPYQPQHF TGCGCCAGCAGCCAAGAGGCTTTCGGCCCTTATCAGCCCCAGCATTTT
TRBJ2-1 TRBV11-2 few TRBD2 CASTPGRGGRYEQFF TGTGCCAGCACCCCTGGGCGGGGGGGCCGATATGAGCAGTTCTTC
TRBJ2-7 TRBV7-2 once . CASSLAVRPYEQYF TGTGCCAGCAGCTTAGCCGTCAGGCCCTACGAGCAGTACTTC
TRBJ2-5 TRBV5-1 . . CASSLNGWETQYF TGCGCCAGCAGCTTGAACGGTTGGGAGACCCAGTACTTC
TRBJ2-3 TRBV9 . . CASSVGSAYTDTQYF TGTGCCAGCAGCGTAGGATCAGCCTACACAGATACGCAGTATTTT
TRBJ1-6 TRBV6-5 . . CASGVLRPDSPLHF TGTGCCAGCGGAGTCCTCCGCCCCGACTCACCCCTCCACTTT
TRBJ2-7 TRBV4-1 . . CASSQVRGAEQYF TGCGCCAGCAGCCAAGTTCGGGGAGCCGAGCAGTACTTC
TRBJ1-1 TRBV5-1 few . CASRMKDDNTEAFF TGCGCCAGCAGAATGAAAGACGACAACACTGAAGCTTTCTTT
TRBJ1-1 TRBV10-2 . . CASSEANTEAFF TGCGCCAGCAGTGAGGCGAACACTGAAGCTTTCTTT
TRBJ1-5 TRBV27 . TRBD1 CASSRGTGGAGQPQHF TGTGCCAGCAGCCGCGGGACAGGGGGCGCGGGTCAGCCCCAGCATTTT
TRBJ2-7 TRBV7-6 few TRBD2 CASSSSSGSSYEQYF TGTGCCAGCAGCTCCTCTAGCGGGAGCTCCTACGAGCAGTACTTC
TRBJ1-1 TRBV11-1 . TRBD1 CASSFGQGRLNTEAFF TGTGCCAGCAGCTTCGGACAGGGGCGTCTGAACACTGAAGCTTTCTTT
TRBJ2-1 TRBV15 . . CATAASSYNEQFF TGTGCCACCGCGGCCTCCTCCTACAATGAGCAGTTCTTC
TRBJ2-3 TRBV7-9 . TRBD2 CASSPDGTSGRTDTQYF TGTGCCAGCAGCCCTGATGGGACTAGCGGGCGCACAGATACGCAGTATTTT
TRBJ2-3 TRBV6-4 . . CASLRTNTDTQYF TGTGCCAGCCTCAGGACCAACACAGATACGCAGTATTTT
TRBJ2-2 TRBV29-1 few TRBD1 CSVEWEDRGGSGELFF TGCAGCGTTGAGTGGGAGGACAGGGGCGGATCCGGGGAGCTGTTTTTT
TRBJ2-7 TRBV11-2 . TRBD1 CASSLGTGVYEQYF TGTGCCAGCAGCTTAGGGACAGGAGTCTACGAGCAGTACTTC
TRBJ2-7 TRBV4-2 . TRBD2 CASSQERGGYEQYF TGTGCCAGCAGCCAAGAACGGGGGGGCTACGAGCAGTACTTC
TRBJ2-5 TRBV4-1 . TRBD2 CASSQRLAGTQETQYF TGCGCCAGCAGCCAAAGACTAGCGGGGACCCAAGAGACCCAGTACTTC
TRBJ2-5 TRBV5-6 . . CASSFRDFRETQYF TGTGCCAGCAGCTTCCGGGACTTCCGAGAGACCCAGTACTTC
TRBJ2-5 TRBV18 . TRBD2 CASKRLAVTQETQYF TGTGCCAGCAAACGGCTAGCGGTTACCCAAGAGACCCAGTACTTC
TRBJ1-2 TRBV29-1 . . CSVDQGGSYGYTF TGCAGCGTGGATCAGGGAGGTAGCTATGGCTACACCTTC
TRBJ1-2 TRBV4-1 . . CASSLVGNYGYTF TGCGCCAGCAGTCTCGTTGGCAACTATGGCTACACCTTC
TRBJ1-2 TRBV9 . . CASSVGSEGYGYTF TGTGCCAGCAGCGTAGGGTCCGAGGGCTATGGCTACACCTTC
TRBJ2-7 TRBV2 few . CASSDQDSAYEQYF TGTGCCAGCAGTGACCAGGACTCAGCCTACGAGCAGTACTTC
TRBJ1-2 TRBV5-4 few . CASSFYSERNYGYTF TGTGCCAGCAGTTTTTACAGCGAGAGGAACTATGGCTACACCTTC
TRBJ2-1 TRBV29-1 few . CSVEEGNEQFF TGCAGCGTTGAAGAAGGGAATGAGCAGTTCTTC
TRBJ1-5 TRBV5-1 . . CASSPTQSNQPQHF TGCGCCAGCAGCCCCACTCAGAGCAATCAGCCCCAGCATTTT
TRBJ2-7 TRBV7-2 . . CASSPVQGYEQYF TGTGCCAGCAGCCCAGTACAGGGATACGAGCAGTACTTC
TRBJ2-7 TRBV4-2 . . CASSQDQAATSYEQYF TGTGCCAGCAGCCAAGACCAGGCGGCCACCTCATACGAGCAGTACTTC
TRBJ1-4 TRBV15 . TRBD1 CATSDTRDSAEKLFF TGTGCCACCAGCGATACCCGGGACAGTGCCGAAAAACTGTTTTTT
TRBJ2-7 TRBV27 few . CASSQKDGAYEQYF TGTGCCAGCAGTCAAAAGGACGGAGCCTACGAGCAGTACTTC
TRBJ1-3 TRBV9 few . CASSPGHSGNTIYF TGTGCCAGCAGTCCAGGACATTCTGGAAACACCATATATTTT
TRBJ2-5 TRBV2 . . CASMSQGEGEETQYF TGTGCCAGCATGAGCCAGGGGGAGGGGGAGGAGACCCAGTACTTC
TRBJ1-1 TRBV9 . . CASSPEENTEAFF TGTGCCAGCAGCCCCGAGGAGAACACTGAAGCTTTCTTT
TRBJ1-2 TRBV10-2 . . CASTDQTNYGYTF TGCGCCAGCACAGATCAGACAAACTATGGCTACACCTTC
TRBJ2-1 TRBV27 few . CASSLNSHNEQFF TGTGCCAGCAGTTTGAACTCCCACAATGAGCAGTTCTTC
TRBJ2-2 TRBV6-5 . . CASRGALNPGELFF TGTGCCAGCCGGGGGGCCTTGAATCCCGGGGAGCTGTTTTTT
TRBJ1-5 TRBV30 . . CAWSMLGGNQPQHF TGTGCCTGGAGCATGTTGGGAGGGAACCAGCCCCAGCATTTT
TRBJ2-1 TRBV14 few TRBD2 CASSQEWSSGGTYEQFF TGTGCCAGCAGCCAAGAATGGTCCAGCGGGGGGACGTATGAGCAGTTCTTC
TRBJ2-3 TRBV13 few . CASSEQADTQYF TGTGCCAGTTCTGAACAGGCAGATACGCAGTATTTT
TRBJ2-6 TRBV5-4 . TRBD1 CASSRDSLSTLPGANVLTF TGTGCCAGCAGCCGGGACAGCCTCTCTACTCTACCTGGGGCCAACGTCCTGACTTTC
TRBJ1-1 TRBV7-9 few . CASSREGTMNTEAFF TGTGCCAGCAGCCGGGAAGGAACCATGAACACTGAAGCTTTCTTT
TRBJ2-4 TRBV7-2 . . CASSLGVRAWRDIQYF TGTGCCAGCAGCTTAGGTGTTAGGGCATGGAGGGACATTCAGTACTTC
TRBJ1-1 TRBV5-1 . . CASSVFTGSGTEAFF TGCGCCAGCAGCGTGTTTACAGGTAGCGGCACTGAAGCTTTCTTT